These 13 T cell receptor beta chains share one sample of origin, sequenced in a study of identical twins. TCRdb itself ran the 5' RACE reads through MiXCR, one entry per CDR3 protein. The sample shows around 690,000 distinct CDR3 sequences, around 21% of them seen only once. These data also featured in a second study, about T cells expressing NK-cell markers.

The sample was PBMCs. Receptor source: a woman aged 18-29 years in good health.

This clonotype was seen more than once but under ten times. The chain joins TRBV10-3 to TRBJ2-7; 9 bases align to TRBD1. The germline gives CDR1 ENHRY, CDR2 SYGVKD. Germline trimming cut 3 bases from V and 0 bases from J; bases unmatched to any gene: 3. This CDR3 has 15 residues. The CDR3 DNA follows: TGTGCCATCAGTGAAGGGGACAGGGACTCCTACGAGCAGTACTTC. This sequence encodes CAISEGDRDSYEQYF.

This clonotype was seen at least ten times. This chain uses TRBV9 with TRBJ2-5, with D uncertain. The CDR3 runs to 13 residues. The germline V and J ends were trimmed by 1 base and 1 base, with 5 bases remaining between them. Looked up from germline, CDR1 is SGDLS and CDR2 is YYNGEE. The CDR3 DNA is TGTGCCAGCAGCGTAAGCCTCCAAGAGACCCAGTACTTC. Protein product: CASSVSLQETQYF.

The gene calls are TRBV7-9 and TRBJ2-3, with a tentative D call TRBD2 (6 bases). CDR1 and CDR2 (germline): SEHNR, FQNEAQ (reference sequence). The CDR3 is made up of 14 amino acids. V lost 8 bases to trimming and J lost 4 bases, with 16 bases between them. In DNA, the CDR3 is TGTGCCAGCGCGACGGAGCGGGCCTCAGATACGCAGTATTTT. Protein sequence: CASATERASDTQYF.

The chain combines TRBV4-2 with TRBJ1-1, with D possibly TRBD1 on 5 matching bases. Deletions cut 1 base from V and 0 bases from J, with 12 bases between. The CDR3 runs 16 residues. Germline V gives CDR1 LGHNA, CDR2 YNFKEQ. CDR3 amino acids: CASSQGIGTVNTEAFF. DNA for the CDR3: TGTGCCAGCAGCCAAGGAATCGGGACGGTGAACACTGAAGCTTTCTTT.

This rearrangement joins TRBV9 to TRBJ1-2, with TRBD1 as a possible D gene (5 bases). The germline gives CDR1 SGDLS, CDR2 YYNGEE. The V end lost 3 bases, the J end lost 0 bases, and 12 bases lay between the germline ends. This CDR3 region has 15 residues. This chain's CDR3 is CASSGQGSSNYGYTF. The CDR3 DNA reads as TGTGCCAGCAGCGGTCAGGGTTCCTCTAACTATGGCTACACCTTC.

The chain uses TRBV7-3 and TRBJ2-2; D ambiguous. Deletions cut 5 bases from V and 5 bases from J, with 12 bases between. Germline V gene data show CDR1 as SGHTA and CDR2 as FQGTGA. CDR3 length: 14 residues. Here the CDR3 reads CASSPWTETGELFF. CDR3 nucleotides: TGTGCCAGCAGCCCCTGGACGGAGACCGGGGAGCTGTTTTTT. Full variable domain (missing parts from reference TRBV7-3 and TRBJ2-2): GAGVSQTPSNKVTEKGKYVELRCDPISGHTALYWYRQSLGQGPEFLIYFQGTGAADDSGLPNDRFFAVRPEGSVSTLKIQRTERGDSAVYLCASSPWTETGELFFGEGSRLTVL.

The rearrangement links TRBV27 to TRBJ1-3; TRBD1 might be the D (5 bases). Germline CDR1 and CDR2: MNHEY and SMNVEV (reference sequence). The CDR3 covers 14 residues. Deletions cut 2 bases from V and 6 bases from J, with 11 bases between. CDR3 region: CASSLRGPENTIYF. The CDR3 bases are TGTGCCAGCAGTTTAAGGGGCCCGGAAAACACCATATATTTT.

V and J are TRBV6-2 or TRBV6-3 and TRBJ2-1; 7 bases agree with TRBD2. The V and J ends lost 3 bases and 7 bases, in that order; junction bases with no gene match: 3. Germline V CDR1 and CDR2: MNHEY, SVGEGT. The CDR3 has 13 amino acids. CDR3 sequence: CASSYKLANEQFF. DNA of the CDR3: TGTGCCAGCAGTTATAAACTAGCGAATGAGCAGTTCTTC.

The CDR3 loop is CSAKRLAGKGYNEQFF. The CDR3 DNA is TGCAGTGCAAAACGACTAGCGGGGAAGGGGTACAATGAGCAGTTCTTC. The rearrangement links TRBV20-1 to TRBJ2-1; 11 nucleotides match TRBD2. Looked up from germline, CDR1 is DFQATT and CDR2 is SNEGSKA (reference sequence). CDR3 length equals 16 residues. J was trimmed by 4 bases and V by 6 bases; bases with no gene match: 11.

This clonotype showed up many times. This chain uses TRBV20-1 with TRBJ2-7; a weak D match, TRBD2 (5 bases). With 1 base removed from V and 6 bases from J, the gap between germline ends came to 7 bases. CDR3 length: 11 residues. Germline-derived CDR1 and CDR2 are DFQATT and SNEGSKA (reference sequence). Here the CDR3 reads CSARAGSEQYF. The CDR3 DNA is TGCAGTGCTAGAGCGGGGAGCGAGCAGTACTTC.

This clonotype was seen only once. For the CDR3, the DNA is TGTGCCAGCTCACCACCACAGGGTTGGGAGCAGTACTTC. Amino acids: CASSPPQGWEQYF. The rearrangement links TRBV18 to TRBJ2-7, with D tentatively TRBD1 (6 bases). Germline assignment: CDR1 KGHSH and CDR2 LQKENI. The CDR3 contains 13 residues. V was trimmed by 0 bases and J by 7 bases, leaving 10 bases between them.

The chain couples TRBV12-3 or TRBV12-4 to TRBJ2-7; D uncertain. With 5 bases removed from V and 3 bases from J, the gap between germline ends came to 11 bases. This CDR3 contains 13 residues. The CDR3 reads CASSRNTRYEQYF. DNA of the CDR3: TGTGCCAGCAGTCGTAATACTCGCTACGAGCAGTACTTC.

This clonotype has more than one count but fewer than ten. The V call is TRBV27, the J call TRBJ1-5; D remains unclear. CDR1 is MNHEY, CDR2 SMNVEV, per germline (reference sequence). CDR3 length: 13 amino acids. The V gene lost 6 bases and the J gene lost 9 bases, with 15 bases spanning the gap. The CDR3 spells CASSRDVTGPQHF. For the CDR3, the DNA is TGTGCCAGCAGCCGTGACGTCACCGGGCCCCAGCATTTT.